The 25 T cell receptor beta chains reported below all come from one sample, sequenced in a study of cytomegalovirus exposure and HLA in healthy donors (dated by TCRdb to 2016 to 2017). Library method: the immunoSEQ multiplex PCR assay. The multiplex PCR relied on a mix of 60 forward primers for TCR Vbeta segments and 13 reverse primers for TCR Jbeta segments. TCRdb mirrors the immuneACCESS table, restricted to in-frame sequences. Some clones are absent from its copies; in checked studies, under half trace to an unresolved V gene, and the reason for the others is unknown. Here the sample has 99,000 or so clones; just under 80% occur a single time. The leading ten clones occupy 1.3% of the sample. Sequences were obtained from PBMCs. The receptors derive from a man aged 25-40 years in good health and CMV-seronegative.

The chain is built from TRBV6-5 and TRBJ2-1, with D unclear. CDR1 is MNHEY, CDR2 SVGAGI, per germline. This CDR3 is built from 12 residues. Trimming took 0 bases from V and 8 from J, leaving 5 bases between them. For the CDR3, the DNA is TGTGCCAGCAGTTACTCGAGAGATGAGCAGTTCTTC. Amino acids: CASSYSRDEQFF.

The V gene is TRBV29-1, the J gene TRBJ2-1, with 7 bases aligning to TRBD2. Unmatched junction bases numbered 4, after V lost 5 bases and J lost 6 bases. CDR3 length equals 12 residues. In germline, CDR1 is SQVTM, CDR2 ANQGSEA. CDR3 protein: CSVTGGSNEQFF. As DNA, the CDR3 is TGCAGCGTTACGGGCGGGAGCAATGAGCAGTTCTTC.

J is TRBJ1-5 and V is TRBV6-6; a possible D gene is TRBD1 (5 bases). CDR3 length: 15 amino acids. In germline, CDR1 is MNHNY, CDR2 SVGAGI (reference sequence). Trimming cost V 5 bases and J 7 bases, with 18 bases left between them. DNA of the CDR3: TGTGCCAGCAGTACCGGGAGGGGCGGAGAGCAGCCCCAGCATTTT. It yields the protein CASSTGRGGEQPQHF.

CDR3 sequence reads: CASSWPGPEQYF. The DNA for the CDR3 is TGTGCCAGCAGTTGGCCAGGGCCCGAGCAGTACTTC. This chain connects TRBV6-5 to TRBJ2-7, with D perhaps matching TRBD1 (5 bases). The CDR3 has 12 residues. V was trimmed by 4 bases and J by 6 bases, leaving 10 bases between them. Germline CDR1 and CDR2: MNHEY and SVGAGI.

CDR3 amino acids: CASSLLGLAGNTGELFF. The CDR3 DNA sequence: TGTGCCAGCAGCCTATTGGGACTAGCGGGGAACACCGGGGAGCTGTTTTTT. The chain links TRBV5-4 to TRBJ2-2; 12 bases line up with TRBD2. Trimming cost V 4 bases and J 1 base; bases outside gene matches: 5. CDR1 and CDR2 from the germline V gene are SGHNT and YYREEE (reference sequence). CDR3 size: 17 residues.

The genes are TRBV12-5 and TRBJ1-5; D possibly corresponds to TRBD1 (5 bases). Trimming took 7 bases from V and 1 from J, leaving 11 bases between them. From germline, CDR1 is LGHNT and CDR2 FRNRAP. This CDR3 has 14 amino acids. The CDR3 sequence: CASDQGMSNQPQHF. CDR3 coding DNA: TGTGCTAGTGACCAGGGTATGAGCAATCAGCCCCAGCATTTT.

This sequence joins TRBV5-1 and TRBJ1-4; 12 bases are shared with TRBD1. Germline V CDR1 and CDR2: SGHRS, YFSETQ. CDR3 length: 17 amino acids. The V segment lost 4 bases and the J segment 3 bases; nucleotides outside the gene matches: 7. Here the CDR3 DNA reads TGCGCCAGCAGCCCGGGACAGGGGGCAGGTGCTAATGAAAAACTGTTTTTT. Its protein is CASSPGQGAGANEKLFF. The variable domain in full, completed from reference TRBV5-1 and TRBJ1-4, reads KAGVTQTPRYLIKTRGQQVTLSCSPISGHRSVSWYQQTPGQGLQFLFEYFSETQRNKGNFPGRFSGRQFSNSRSEMNVSTLELGDSALYLCASSPGQGAGANEKLFFGSGTQLSVL.

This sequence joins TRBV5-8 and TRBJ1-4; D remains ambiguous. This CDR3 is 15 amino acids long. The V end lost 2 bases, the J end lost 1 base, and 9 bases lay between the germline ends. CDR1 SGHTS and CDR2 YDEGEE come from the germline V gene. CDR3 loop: CASSFQPGTNEKLFF. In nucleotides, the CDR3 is TGTGCCAGCAGCTTCCAACCGGGAACTAATGAAAAACTGTTTTTT.

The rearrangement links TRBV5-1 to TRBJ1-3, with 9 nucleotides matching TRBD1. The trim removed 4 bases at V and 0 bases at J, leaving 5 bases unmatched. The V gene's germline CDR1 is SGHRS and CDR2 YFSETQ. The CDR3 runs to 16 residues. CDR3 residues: CASSGDRAGSGNTIYF. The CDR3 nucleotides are TGCGCCAGCAGCGGGGACAGGGCAGGCTCTGGAAACACCATATATTTT.

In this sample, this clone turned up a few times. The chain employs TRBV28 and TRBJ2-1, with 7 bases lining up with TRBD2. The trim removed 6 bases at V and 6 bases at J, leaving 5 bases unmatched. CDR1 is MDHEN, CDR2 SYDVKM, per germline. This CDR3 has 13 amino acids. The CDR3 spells CASSRTSRNEQFF. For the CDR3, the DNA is TGTGCCAGCAGCCGGACTAGTCGCAATGAGCAGTTCTTC.

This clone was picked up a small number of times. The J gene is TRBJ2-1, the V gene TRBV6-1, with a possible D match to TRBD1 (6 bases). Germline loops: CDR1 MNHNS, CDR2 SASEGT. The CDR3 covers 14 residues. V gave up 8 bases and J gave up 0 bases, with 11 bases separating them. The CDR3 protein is CASEQGGSYNEQFF. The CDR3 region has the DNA TGTGCCAGCGAACAAGGGGGCTCCTACAATGAGCAGTTCTTC.

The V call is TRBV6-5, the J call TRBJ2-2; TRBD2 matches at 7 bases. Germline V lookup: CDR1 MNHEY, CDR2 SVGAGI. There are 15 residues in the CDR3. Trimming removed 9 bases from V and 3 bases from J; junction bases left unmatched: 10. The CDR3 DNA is TGTGCCAGTTCAAGGGTTGGGGGGGACACCGGGGAGCTGTTTTTT. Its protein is CASSRVGGDTGELFF.

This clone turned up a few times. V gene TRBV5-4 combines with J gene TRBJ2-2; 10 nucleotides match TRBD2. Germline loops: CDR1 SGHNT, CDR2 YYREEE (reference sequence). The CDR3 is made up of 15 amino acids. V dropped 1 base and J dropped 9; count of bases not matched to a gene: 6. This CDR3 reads CASSLFSGGARELFF. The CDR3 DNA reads TGTGCCAGCAGCTTGTTCAGCGGGGGGGCGAGGGAGCTGTTTTTT.

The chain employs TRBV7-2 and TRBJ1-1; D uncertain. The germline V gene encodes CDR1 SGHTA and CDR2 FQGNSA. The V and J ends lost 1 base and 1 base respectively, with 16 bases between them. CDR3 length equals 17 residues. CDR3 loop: CASSLGYPVRGNTEAFF. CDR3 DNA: TGTGCCAGCAGCTTAGGTTATCCCGTTCGCGGGAACACTGAAGCTTTCTTT.

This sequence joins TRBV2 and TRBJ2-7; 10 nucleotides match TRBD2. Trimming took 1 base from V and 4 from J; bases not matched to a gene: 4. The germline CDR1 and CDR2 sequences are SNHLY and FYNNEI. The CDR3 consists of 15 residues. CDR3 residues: CASSEERGGQYEQYF. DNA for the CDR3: TGTGCCAGCAGTGAAGAGCGGGGGGGCCAGTACGAGCAGTACTTC.

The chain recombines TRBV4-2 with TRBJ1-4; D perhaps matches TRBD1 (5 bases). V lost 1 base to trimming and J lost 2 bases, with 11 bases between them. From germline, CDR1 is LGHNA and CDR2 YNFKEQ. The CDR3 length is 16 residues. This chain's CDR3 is CASSQVSGYTNEKLFF. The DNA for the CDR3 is TGTGCCAGCAGCCAAGTCTCAGGGTATACTAATGAAAAACTGTTTTTT.

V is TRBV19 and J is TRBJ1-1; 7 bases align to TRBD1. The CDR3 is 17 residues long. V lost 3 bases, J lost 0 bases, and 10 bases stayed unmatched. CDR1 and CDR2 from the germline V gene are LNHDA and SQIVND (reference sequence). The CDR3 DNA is TGTGCCAGTAGTATTCCATCGGGACAGCTCATGAACACTGAAGCTTTCTTT. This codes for CASSIPSGQLMNTEAFF.

CDR3 in DNA: TGTGCCAGCAGCTTAACCCACTCCATATATTTT. Protein product: CASSLTHSIYF. The J gene is TRBJ1-3, the V gene TRBV11-2; D is unresolved. The CDR3 consists of 11 residues. Germline-derived CDR1 and CDR2 are SGHAT and FQNNGV. Trimming removed 2 bases from V and 11 bases from J, with 7 bases in between.

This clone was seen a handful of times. In nucleotides, the CDR3 is TGTGCCAGCAGTTTCCGGGGGTCCTACGAGCAGTACTTC. It translates to CASSFRGSYEQYF. The chain recombines TRBV28 with TRBJ2-7, with D maybe TRBD2 (6 bases). The CDR3 length is 13 residues. Per the germline V gene, CDR1 is MDHEN and CDR2 is SYDVKM. V lost 3 bases to trimming and J lost 1 base, with 7 bases between them.

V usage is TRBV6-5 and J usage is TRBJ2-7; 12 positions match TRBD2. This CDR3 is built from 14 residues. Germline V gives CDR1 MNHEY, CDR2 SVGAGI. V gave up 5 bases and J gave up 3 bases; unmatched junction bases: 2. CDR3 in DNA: TGTGCCAGCAGTAGACTAGCGGGGGTCTACGAGCAGTACTTC. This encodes CASSRLAGVYEQYF.

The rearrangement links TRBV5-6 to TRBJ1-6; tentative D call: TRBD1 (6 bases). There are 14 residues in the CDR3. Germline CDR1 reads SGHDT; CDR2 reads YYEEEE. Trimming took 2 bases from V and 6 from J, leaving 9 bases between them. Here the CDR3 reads CASSFTGINSPLHF. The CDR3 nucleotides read TGTGCCAGCAGCTTCACAGGGATTAATTCACCCCTCCACTTT.

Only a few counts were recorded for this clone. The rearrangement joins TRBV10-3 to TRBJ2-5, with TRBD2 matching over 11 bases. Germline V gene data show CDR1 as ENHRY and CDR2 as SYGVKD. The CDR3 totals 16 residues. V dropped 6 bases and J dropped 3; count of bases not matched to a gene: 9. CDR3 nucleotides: TGTGCCATCAGGCCGGGACTAGCGGCGTTAGAAGAGACCCAGTACTTC. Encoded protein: CAIRPGLAALEETQYF.

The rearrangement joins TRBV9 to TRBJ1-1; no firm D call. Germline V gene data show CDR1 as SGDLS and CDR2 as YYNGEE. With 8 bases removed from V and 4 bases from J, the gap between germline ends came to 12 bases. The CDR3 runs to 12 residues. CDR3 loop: CASGGVGTEAFF. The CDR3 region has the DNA TGTGCCAGTGGCGGGGTCGGCACTGAAGCTTTCTTT.

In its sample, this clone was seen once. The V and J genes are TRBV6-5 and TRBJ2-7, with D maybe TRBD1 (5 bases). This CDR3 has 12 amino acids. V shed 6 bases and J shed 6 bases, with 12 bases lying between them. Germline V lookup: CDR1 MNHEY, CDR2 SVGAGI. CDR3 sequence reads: CASSPAGLEQYF. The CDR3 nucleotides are TGTGCCAGCAGCCCCGCAGGGCTCGAGCAGTACTTC.

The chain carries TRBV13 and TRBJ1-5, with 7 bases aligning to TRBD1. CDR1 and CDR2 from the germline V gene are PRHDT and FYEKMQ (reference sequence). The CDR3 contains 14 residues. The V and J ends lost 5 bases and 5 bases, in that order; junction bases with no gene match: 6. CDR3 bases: TGTGCCAGCAGCATTAGACAGGGAGATCAGCCCCAGCATTTT. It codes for CASSIRQGDQPQHF.